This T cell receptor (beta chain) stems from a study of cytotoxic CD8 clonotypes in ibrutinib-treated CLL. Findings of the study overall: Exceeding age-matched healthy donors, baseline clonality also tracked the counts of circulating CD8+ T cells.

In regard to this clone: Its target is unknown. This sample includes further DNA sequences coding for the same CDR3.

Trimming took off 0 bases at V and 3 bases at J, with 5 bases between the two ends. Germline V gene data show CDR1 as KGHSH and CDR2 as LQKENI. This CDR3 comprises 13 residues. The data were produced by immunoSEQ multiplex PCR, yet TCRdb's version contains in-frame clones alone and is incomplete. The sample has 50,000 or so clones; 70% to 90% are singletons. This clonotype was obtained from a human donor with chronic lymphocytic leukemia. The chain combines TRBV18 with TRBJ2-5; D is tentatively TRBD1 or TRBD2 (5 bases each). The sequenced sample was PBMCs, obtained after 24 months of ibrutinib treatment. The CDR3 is CASSPPGEETQYF. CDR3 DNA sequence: TGTGCCAGCTCACCACCGGGGGAAGAGACCCAGTACTTC.